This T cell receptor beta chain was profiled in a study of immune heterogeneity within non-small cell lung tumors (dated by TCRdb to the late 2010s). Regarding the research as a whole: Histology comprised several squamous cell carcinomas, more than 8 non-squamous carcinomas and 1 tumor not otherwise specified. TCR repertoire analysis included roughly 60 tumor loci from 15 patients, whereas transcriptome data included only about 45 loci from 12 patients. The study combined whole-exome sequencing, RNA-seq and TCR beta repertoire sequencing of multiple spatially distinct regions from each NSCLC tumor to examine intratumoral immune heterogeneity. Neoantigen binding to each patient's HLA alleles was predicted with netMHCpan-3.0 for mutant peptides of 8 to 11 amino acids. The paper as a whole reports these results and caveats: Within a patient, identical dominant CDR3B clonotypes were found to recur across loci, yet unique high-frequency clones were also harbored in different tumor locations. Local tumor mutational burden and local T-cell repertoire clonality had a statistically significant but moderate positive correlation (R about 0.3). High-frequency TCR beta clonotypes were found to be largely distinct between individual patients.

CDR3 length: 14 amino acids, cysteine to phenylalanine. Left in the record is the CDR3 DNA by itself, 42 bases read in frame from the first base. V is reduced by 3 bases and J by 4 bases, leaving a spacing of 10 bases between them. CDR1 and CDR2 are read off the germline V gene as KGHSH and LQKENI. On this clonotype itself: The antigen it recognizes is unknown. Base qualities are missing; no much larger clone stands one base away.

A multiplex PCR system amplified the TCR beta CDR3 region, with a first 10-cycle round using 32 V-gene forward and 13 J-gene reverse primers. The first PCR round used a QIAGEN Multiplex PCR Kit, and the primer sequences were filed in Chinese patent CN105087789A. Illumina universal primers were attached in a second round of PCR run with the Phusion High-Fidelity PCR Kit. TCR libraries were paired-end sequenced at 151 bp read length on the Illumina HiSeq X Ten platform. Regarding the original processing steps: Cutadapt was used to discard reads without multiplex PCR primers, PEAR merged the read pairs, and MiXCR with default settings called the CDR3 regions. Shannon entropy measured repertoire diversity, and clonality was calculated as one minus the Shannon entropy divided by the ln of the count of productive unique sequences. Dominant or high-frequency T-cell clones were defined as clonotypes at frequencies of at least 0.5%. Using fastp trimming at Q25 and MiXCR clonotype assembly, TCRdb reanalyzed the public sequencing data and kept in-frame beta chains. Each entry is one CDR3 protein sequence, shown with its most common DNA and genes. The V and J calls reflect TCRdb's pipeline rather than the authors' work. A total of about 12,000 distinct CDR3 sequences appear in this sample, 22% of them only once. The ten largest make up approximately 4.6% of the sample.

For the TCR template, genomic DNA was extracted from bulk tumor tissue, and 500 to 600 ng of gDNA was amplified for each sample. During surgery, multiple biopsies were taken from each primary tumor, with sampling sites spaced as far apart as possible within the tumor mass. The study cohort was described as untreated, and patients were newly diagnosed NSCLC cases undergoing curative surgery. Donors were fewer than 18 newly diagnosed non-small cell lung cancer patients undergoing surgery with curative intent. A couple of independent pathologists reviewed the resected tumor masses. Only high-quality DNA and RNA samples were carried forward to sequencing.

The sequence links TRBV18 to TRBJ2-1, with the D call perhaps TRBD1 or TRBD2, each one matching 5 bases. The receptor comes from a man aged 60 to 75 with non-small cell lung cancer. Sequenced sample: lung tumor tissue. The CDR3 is CASSPPGLYNEQFF. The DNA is TGTGCCAGCTCACCCCCGGGGCTGTACAATGAGCAGTTCTTC. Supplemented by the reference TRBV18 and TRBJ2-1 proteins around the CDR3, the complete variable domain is NAGVMQNPRHLVRRRGQEARLRCSPMKGHSHVYWYRQLPEEGLKFMVYLQKENIIDESGMPKERFSAEFPKEGPSILRIQQVVRGDSAAYFCASSPPGLYNEQFFGPGTRLTVL.